This T cell receptor (beta chain) is drawn from a study of shared clonotypes between healthy human individuals. Findings and limits, study-wide: Blood alone was sampled, and tissue repertoires likely differ. Incomplete sequencing of sorted subsets was indicated by rarefaction despite large depth.

Of note for this clone: What it binds is not known.

The V gene's germline CDR1 is SGHTS and CDR2 YDEGEE. This CDR3 is built from 16 residues. The germline V and J ends were trimmed by 0 bases and 1 base, with 13 bases remaining between them. Sequencing used immunoSEQ multiplex PCR; TCRdb keeps in-frame clones, though not all of them. Among about 1 million clones listed, 65% to 80% were seen once. This TCR was recovered from a young man in good health. Specimen: memory CD4+ T cells sorted from blood. Sample subset: CD45RA-negative fraction. The chain joins TRBV5-8 to TRBJ1-1; D is uncertain. The CDR3 DNA follows: TGTGCCAGCAGCTTGGTCGGTTTCGCGAGGAACACTGAAGCTTTCTTT. Its translation: CASSLVGFARNTEAFF.